This T cell receptor (beta chain) came from a study of cytomegalovirus exposure and HLA in healthy donors. With 5 bases clipped from V and 2 bases from J, the junction kept 2 bases outside the gene matches. This CDR3 region has 14 residues. Germline CDR1 reads MNHEY; CDR2 reads SMNVEV (reference sequence). The PCR made use of 60 Vbeta and 13 Jbeta primers. Here immunoSEQ multiplex PCR was the method, and the copy in TCRdb shows in-frame clones only, minus some. The sample holds 80,000 to 100,000 clones, around three fifths seen once. Sequenced: PBMCs. V gene TRBV27 combines with J gene TRBJ2-7; 11 bases line up with TRBD1. The sequence was collected from a woman aged 35 to 49 in good health and CMV-seropositive. For the CDR3, the DNA is TGTGCCAGCAGTGGACAGGGGGCCACCTACGAGCAGTACTTC. This translates into CASSGQGATYEQYF.